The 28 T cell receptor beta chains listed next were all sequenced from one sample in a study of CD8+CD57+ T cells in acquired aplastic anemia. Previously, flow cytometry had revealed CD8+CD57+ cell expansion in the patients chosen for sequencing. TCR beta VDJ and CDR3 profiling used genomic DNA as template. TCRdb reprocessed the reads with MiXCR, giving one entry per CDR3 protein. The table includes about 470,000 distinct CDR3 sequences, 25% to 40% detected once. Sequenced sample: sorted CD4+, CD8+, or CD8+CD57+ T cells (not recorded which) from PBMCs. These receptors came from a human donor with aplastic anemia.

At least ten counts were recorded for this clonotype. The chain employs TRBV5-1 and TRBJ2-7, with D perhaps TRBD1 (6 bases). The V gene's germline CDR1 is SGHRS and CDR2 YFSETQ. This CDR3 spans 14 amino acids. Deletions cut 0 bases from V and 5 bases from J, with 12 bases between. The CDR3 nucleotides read TGCGCCAGCAGCTTGGTTGACAGGCTCCACGAGCAGTACTTC. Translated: CASSLVDRLHEQYF. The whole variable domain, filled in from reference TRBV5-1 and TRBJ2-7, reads KAGVTQTPRYLIKTRGQQVTLSCSPISGHRSVSWYQQTPGQGLQFLFEYFSETQRNKGNFPGRFSGRQFSNSRSEMNVSTLELGDSALYLCASSLVDRLHEQYFGPGTRLTVT.

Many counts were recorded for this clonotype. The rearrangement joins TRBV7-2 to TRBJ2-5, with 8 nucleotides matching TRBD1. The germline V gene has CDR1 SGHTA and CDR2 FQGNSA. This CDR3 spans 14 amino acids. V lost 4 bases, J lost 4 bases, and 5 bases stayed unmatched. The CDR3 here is CASSSGQGPETQYF. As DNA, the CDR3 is TGTGCCAGCAGCTCAGGACAGGGACCAGAGACCCAGTACTTC.

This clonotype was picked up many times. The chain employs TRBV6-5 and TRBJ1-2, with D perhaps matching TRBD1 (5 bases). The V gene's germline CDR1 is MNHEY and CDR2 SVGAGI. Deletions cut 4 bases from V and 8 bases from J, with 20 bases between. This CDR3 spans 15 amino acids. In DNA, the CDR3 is TGTGCCAGCAGTTCGGCGGGACTCACGGTACGGGGCTACACCTTC. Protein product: CASSSAGLTVRGYTF.

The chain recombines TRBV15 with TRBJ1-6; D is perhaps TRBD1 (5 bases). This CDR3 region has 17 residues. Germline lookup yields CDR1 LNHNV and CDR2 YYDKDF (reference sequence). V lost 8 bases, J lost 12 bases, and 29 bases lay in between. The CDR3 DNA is TGTGCCACCTTGGGGCAGGGCAGCGGGGAGCTGTTTTTACCCCTCCACTTT. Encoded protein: CATLGQGSGELFLPLHF.

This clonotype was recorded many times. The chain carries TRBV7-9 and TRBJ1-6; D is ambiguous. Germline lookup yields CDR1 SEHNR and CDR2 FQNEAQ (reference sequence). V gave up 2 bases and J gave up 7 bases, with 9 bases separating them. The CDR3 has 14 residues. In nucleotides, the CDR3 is TGTGCCAGCAGCTTATCAGTGGGGAATTCACCCCTCCACTTT. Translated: CASSLSVGNSPLHF.

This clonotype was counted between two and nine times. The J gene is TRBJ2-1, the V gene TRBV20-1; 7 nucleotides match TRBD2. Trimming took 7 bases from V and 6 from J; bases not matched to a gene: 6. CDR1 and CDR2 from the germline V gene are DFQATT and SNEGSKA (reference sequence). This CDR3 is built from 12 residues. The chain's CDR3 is CSEASGTNEQFF. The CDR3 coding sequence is TGCAGTGAGGCTAGCGGCACCAATGAGCAGTTCTTC.

CDR3 bases: TGTGCCAGCAACGGGTTGAAAGGCAATCAGCCCCAGCATTTT. As protein: CASNGLKGNQPQHF. The genes are TRBV6-4 and TRBJ1-5; D gene unclear. Germline CDR1 MRHNA, CDR2 SNTAGT. This CDR3 has 14 amino acids. Trimming removed 7 bases from V and 2 bases from J, with 12 bases in between.

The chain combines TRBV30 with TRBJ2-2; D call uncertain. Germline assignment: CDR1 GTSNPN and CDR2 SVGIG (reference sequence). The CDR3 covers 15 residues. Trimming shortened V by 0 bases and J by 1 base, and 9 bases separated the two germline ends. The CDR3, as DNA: TGTGCCTGGAGTGTACAGCTGGGGAACACCGGGGAGCTGTTTTTT. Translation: CAWSVQLGNTGELFF.

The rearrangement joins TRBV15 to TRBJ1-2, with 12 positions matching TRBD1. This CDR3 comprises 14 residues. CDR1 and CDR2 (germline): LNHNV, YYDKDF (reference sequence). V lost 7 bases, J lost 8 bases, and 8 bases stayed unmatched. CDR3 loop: CATTPGQGAVGYTF. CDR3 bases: TGTGCCACCACCCCGGGACAGGGGGCGGTCGGCTACACCTTC.

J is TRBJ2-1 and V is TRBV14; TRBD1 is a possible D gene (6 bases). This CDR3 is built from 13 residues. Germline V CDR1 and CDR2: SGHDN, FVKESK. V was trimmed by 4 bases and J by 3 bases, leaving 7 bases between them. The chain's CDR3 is CASSRDNYNEQFF. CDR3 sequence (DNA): TGTGCCAGCAGCCGGGACAACTACAATGAGCAGTTCTTC.

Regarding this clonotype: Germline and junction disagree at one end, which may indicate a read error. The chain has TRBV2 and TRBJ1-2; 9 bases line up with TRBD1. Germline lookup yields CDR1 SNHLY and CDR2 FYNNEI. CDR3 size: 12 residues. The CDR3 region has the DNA TGTGCCAGCTCACCCGAGACAGGGGGGTCCGCCTTC. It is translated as CASSPETGGSAF.

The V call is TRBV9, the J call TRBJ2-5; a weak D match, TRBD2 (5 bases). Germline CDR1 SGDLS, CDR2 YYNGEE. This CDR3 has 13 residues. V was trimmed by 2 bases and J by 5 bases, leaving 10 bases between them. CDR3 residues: CASSVPGTETQYF. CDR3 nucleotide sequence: TGTGCCAGCAGCGTCCCGGGAACGGAGACCCAGTACTTC.

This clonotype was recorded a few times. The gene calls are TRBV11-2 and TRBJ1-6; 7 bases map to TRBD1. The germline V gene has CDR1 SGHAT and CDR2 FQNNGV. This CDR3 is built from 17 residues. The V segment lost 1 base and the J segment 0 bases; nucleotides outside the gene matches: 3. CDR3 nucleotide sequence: TGTGCCAGCAGCTTAGTGGGACAGAGCTCCTATAATTCACCCCTCCACTTT. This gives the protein CASSLVGQSSYNSPLHF.

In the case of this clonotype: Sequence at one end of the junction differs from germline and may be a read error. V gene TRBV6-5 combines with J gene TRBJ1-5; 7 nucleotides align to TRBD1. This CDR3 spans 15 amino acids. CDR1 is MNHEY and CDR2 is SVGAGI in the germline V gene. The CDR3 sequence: CASTYSTGSNQPQHF. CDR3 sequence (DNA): TGTGCCAGCACTTACTCGACAGGGAGCAATCAGCCCCAGCATTTT.

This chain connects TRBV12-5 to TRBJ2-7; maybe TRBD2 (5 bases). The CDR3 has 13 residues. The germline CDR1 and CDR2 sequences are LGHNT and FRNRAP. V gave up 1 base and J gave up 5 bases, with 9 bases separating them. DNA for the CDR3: TGTGCTAGTGGTTTGGGGGGTAGCGACGAGCAGTACTTC. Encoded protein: CASGLGGSDEQYF. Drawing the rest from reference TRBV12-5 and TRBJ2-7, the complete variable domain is DARVTQTPRHKVTEMGQEVTMRCQPILGHNTVFWYRQTMMQGLELLAYFRNRAPLDDSGMPKDRFSAEMPDATLATLKIQPSEPRDSAVYFCASGLGGSDEQYFGPGTRLTVT.

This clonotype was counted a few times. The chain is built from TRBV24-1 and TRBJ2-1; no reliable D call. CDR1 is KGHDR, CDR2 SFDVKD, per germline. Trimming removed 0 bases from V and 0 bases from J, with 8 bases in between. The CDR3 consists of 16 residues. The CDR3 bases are TGTGCCACCAGTGATTTGGGGTCTAGCTCCTACAATGAGCAGTTCTTC. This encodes CATSDLGSSSYNEQFF.

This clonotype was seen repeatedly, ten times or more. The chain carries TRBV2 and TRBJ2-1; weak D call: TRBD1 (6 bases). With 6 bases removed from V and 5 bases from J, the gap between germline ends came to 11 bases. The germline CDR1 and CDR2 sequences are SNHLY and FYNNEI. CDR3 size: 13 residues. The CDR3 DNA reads TGTGCCAGCAGACAAGGACAGAACAATGAGCAGTTCTTC. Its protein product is CASRQGQNNEQFF.

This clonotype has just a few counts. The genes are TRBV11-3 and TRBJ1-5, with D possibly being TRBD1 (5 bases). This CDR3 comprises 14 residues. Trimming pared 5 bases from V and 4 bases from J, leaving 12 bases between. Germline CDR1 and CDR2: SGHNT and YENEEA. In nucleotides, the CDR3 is TGTGCCAGCAGCCGGCGGGGGATAAATCAGCCCCAGCATTTT. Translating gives CASSRRGINQPQHF.

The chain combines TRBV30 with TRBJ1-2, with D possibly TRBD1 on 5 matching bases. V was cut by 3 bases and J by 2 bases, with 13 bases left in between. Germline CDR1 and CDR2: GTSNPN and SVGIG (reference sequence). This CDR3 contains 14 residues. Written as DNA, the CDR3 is TGTGCCTGGAGGCGCAGGGAGGCCAACTATGGCTACACCTTC. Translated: CAWRRREANYGYTF.

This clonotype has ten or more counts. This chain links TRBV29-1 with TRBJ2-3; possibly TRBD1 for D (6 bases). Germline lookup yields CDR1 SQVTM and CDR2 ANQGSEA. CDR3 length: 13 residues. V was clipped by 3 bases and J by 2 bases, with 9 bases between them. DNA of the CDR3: TGCAGCGTTGATGGGGGCCCCACAGATACGCAGTATTTT. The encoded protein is CSVDGGPTDTQYF.

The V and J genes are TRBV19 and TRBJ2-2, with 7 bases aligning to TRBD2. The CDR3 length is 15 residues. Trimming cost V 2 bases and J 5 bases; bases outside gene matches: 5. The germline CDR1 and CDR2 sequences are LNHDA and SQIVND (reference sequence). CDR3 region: CASSIFSGGTGELFF. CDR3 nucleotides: TGTGCCAGTAGTATATTTTCGGGAGGAACCGGGGAGCTGTTTTTT. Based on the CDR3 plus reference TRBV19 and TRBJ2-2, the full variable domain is DGGITQSPKYLFRKEGQNVTLSCEQNLNHDAMYWYRQDPGQGLRLIYYSQIVNDFQKGDIAEGYSVSREKKESFPLTVTSAQKNPTAFYLCASSIFSGGTGELFFGEGSRLTVL.

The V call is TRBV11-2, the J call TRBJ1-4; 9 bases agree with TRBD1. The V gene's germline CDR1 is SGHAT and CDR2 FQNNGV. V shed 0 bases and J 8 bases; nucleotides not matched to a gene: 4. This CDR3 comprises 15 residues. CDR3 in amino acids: CASSLDGTGREKLFF. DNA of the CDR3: TGTGCCAGCAGCTTAGACGGGACAGGGCGGGAAAAACTGTTTTTT.

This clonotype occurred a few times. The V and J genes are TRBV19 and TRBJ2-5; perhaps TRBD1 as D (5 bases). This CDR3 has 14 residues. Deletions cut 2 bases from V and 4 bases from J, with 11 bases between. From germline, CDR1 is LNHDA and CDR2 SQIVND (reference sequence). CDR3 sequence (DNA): TGTGCCAGTAGTATAAGCCGGACAAGAGAGACCCAGTACTTC. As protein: CASSISRTRETQYF.

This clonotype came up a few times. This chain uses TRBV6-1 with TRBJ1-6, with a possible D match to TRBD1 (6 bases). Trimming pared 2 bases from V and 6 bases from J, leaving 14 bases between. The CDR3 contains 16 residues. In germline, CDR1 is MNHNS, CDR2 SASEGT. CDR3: CASSERPRGLNSPLHF. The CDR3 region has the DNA TGTGCCAGCAGTGAAAGACCACGGGGGCTTAATTCACCCCTCCACTTT.

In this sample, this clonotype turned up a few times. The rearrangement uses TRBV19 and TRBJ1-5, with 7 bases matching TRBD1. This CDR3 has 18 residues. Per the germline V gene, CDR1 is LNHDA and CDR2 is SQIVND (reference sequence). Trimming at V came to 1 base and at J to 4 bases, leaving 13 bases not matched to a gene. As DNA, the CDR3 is TGTGCCAGTAGTATAGCGGGGTCCGGGACAGCAGGTAATCAGCCCCAGCATTTT. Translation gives CASSIAGSGTAGNQPQHF.

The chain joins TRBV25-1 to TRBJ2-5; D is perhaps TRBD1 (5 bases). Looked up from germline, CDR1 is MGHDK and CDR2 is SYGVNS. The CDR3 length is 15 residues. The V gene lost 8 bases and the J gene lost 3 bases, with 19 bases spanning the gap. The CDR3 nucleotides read TGTGCCAGCTCACCACTTTTCAGGGCAGAAGAGACCCAGTACTTC. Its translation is CASSPLFRAEETQYF.

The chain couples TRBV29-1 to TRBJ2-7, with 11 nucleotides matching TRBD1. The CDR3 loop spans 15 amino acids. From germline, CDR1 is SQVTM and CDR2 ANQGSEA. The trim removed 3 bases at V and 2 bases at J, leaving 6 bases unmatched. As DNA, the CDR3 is TGCAGCGTTGATGAGACGGGACAGGGGGCCTACGAGCAGTACTTC. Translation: CSVDETGQGAYEQYF.

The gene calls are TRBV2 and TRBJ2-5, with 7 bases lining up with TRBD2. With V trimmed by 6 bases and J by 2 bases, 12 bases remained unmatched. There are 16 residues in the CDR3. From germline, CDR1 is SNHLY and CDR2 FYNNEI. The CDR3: CASSLMLVGGQETQYF. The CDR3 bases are TGTGCCAGCAGCCTCATGTTGGTGGGGGGGCAAGAGACCCAGTACTTC.